This T cell receptor beta chain was found in a study of OX40 agonist ivuxolimab in advanced cancers. Overall study: Across the patients, intravenous ivuxolimab was delivered every 2 weeks at 0.01 to 10 mg/kg. Three patients showed partial responses: one hepatocellular carcinoma and two cutaneous melanoma cases. Head and neck, renal cell, melanoma or hepatocellular carcinoma were the cancers that dose-escalation patients had.

Concerning this clone: Its antigen is undetermined.

Points from the study as a whole: Clonal expansion from baseline to week 6 occurred in both CD4+ and CD8+ T cells.

The table came from immunoSEQ multiplex PCR; TCRdb's copy has only in-frame clones and leaves some out. The sample has around 75,000 clones, more than 80% seen once. The germline gives CDR1 LNHDA, CDR2 SQIVND (reference sequence). The CDR3 runs to 14 residues. V lost 5 bases to trimming and J lost 0 bases, with 8 bases between them. The chain is built from TRBV19 and TRBJ1-3; D is unclear. This sample comprised CD4+ or CD8+ T cells sorted from blood, obtained in a trial of the OX40 agonist ivuxolimab. The source of this sequence is an adult with an advanced solid tumor such as melanoma, head and neck, liver or kidney cancer. The CDR3 here is CASSAEGSGNTIYF. CDR3 nucleotides: TGTGCCAGTAGTGCCGAGGGCTCTGGAAACACCATATATTTT.